The T cell receptor beta chain described here comes from a study of shared clonotypes between healthy human individuals. Study-level points and caveats: Generally, naive subsets (rather than memory subsets) showed larger estimated richness.

With regard to this clone: What it recognizes is unknown.

Clones were read by immunoSEQ multiplex PCR, and TCRdb kept only the in-frame ones, dropping some. The sample yields roughly 320,000 clones, around 86% seen once. The germline V gene has CDR1 MNHEY and CDR2 SMNVEV (reference sequence). The CDR3 covers 15 residues. J gave up 4 bases and V 4 bases, and 8 bases lay outside the gene matches. The gene calls are TRBV27 and TRBJ2-7, with 9 bases fitting TRBD1. The clonotype comes from a man younger than 35 in good health. The sample consisted of memory CD8+ T cells sorted from blood. As to subset: CD45RO+ cells pooled with CCR7-negative TemRA cells. This CDR3 reads CASSWGTGQGYEQYF. In DNA form, the CDR3 reads TGTGCCAGCAGTTGGGGGACAGGGCAAGGATACGAGCAGTACTTC.